The 32 T cell receptor beta chains below come from one sample, sequenced in a study of lymphopenia after photon versus proton radiotherapy. Measured with immunoSEQ multiplex PCR; TCRdb has only the in-frame clones, and not every one. The sample gives roughly 150,000 clones, approximately 86% of which show up once; approximately 4.7% is in the top ten. The sample here was peripheral blood, taken from a patient treated with photon-based radiotherapy. The receptors derive from a man in his fifties with gastric cancer.

The chain uses TRBV6-1 and TRBJ1-5; D ambiguous. V was trimmed by 8 bases and J by 4 bases, leaving 15 bases between them. CDR1 MNHNS and CDR2 SASEGT come from the germline V gene. There are 14 residues in the CDR3. The DNA for the CDR3 is TGTGCCAGCTTTCTGGGTGAAGGGAATCAGCCCCAGCATTTT. Translated: CASFLGEGNQPQHF.

This clone was recorded only once. The chain employs TRBV18 and TRBJ2-1, with 8 bases identical to TRBD1. This CDR3 is 15 amino acids long. CDR1 is KGHSH and CDR2 is LQKENI in the germline V gene. The J segment lost 5 bases and the V segment lost 6 bases, leaving 9 bases of the junction unmatched. This chain's CDR3 is CASSLDGTGNNEQFF. CDR3 in DNA: TGTGCCAGCTCGCTCGACGGGACAGGAAACAATGAGCAGTTCTTC.

In its sample, this clone was seen once. The rearrangement links TRBV2 to TRBJ1-4; D uncertain. The CDR3 runs to 11 residues. CDR1 SNHLY and CDR2 FYNNEI come from the germline V gene. V dropped 5 bases and J dropped 8 bases, with 6 bases sitting between them. The DNA of the CDR3 is TGTGCCAGCAGTCCACACGAAAAACTGTTTTTT. Residues: CASSPHEKLFF.

The rearrangement joins TRBV9 to TRBJ2-5, with a weak D call TRBD2 (5 bases). Germline V gene sequence: CDR1 SGDLS, CDR2 YYNGEE. This CDR3 is built from 14 residues. V dropped 0 bases and J dropped 4 bases, with 10 bases sitting between them. Here the CDR3 DNA reads TGTGCCAGCAGCGTAGGGATGGCGGGAGAGACCCAGTACTTC. Its translation: CASSVGMAGETQYF.

The chain uses TRBV29-1 and TRBJ2-7; 9 nucleotides agree with TRBD1. Germline CDR1 SQVTM, CDR2 ANQGSEA. Trimming cost V 2 bases and J 2 bases; bases outside gene matches: 4. This CDR3 spans 14 amino acids. The chain's CDR3 is CSVESRTGAYEQYF. CDR3 sequence (DNA): TGCAGCGTTGAATCCAGGACAGGGGCCTACGAGCAGTACTTC.

V is TRBV18 and J is TRBJ1-2; TRBD1 aligns across 8 bases. The CDR3 is 13 residues long. Germline lookup yields CDR1 KGHSH and CDR2 LQKENI. Trimming at V came to 3 bases and at J to 7 bases, leaving 4 bases not matched to a gene. The CDR3 nucleotides are TGTGCCAGCTCACCCCAGGGGGCGTCTGGCTACACCTTC. Its translation is CASSPQGASGYTF.

The count of this clone is one. The chain has TRBV19 and TRBJ2-7, with 9 bases that match TRBD1. Germline CDR1 reads LNHDA; CDR2 reads SQIVND (reference sequence). V was pared by 3 bases and J by 2 bases, with 5 bases of the junction left unmatched. The length of the CDR3 is 15 residues. The CDR3 coding sequence is TGTGCCAGTAGTATTGGGGGACAGGGAACCTACGAGCAGTACTTC. Translated: CASSIGGQGTYEQYF.

Points on this clone: Germline and junction disagree at one end, which may indicate a read error. The chain uses TRBV5-1 and TRBJ2-3, with 9 bases identical to TRBD2. Germline V gene lookup returns CDR1 SGHRS and CDR2 YFSETQ. The CDR3 runs 15 residues. CDR3 amino acids: CASSVSGTSKDTQYF. The CDR3, as DNA: TGCGCCAGCAGCGTATCCGGGACTAGCAAAGATACGCAGTATTTT.

Only one count was recorded for this clone. This chain connects TRBV19 to TRBJ1-5; TRBD1 is a possible D gene (5 bases). This CDR3 comprises 13 residues. V lost 9 bases to trimming and J lost 1 base, with 10 bases between them. Germline lookup yields CDR1 LNHDA and CDR2 SQIVND (reference sequence). CDR3 in DNA: TGTGCCAGCCGGGGGGTAAGCAATCAGCCCCAGCATTTT. This translates into CASRGVSNQPQHF.

This rearrangement joins TRBV7-9 to TRBJ1-4; 11 bases are shared with TRBD1. CDR3 size: 17 residues. Unmatched junction bases numbered 10, after V lost 3 bases and J lost 7 bases. Germline values: CDR1 SEHNR, CDR2 FQNEAQ (reference sequence). Here the CDR3 DNA reads TGTGCCAGCAGCTTCCGGACAGGGGGCTCTGGCGGTGAAAAACTGTTTTTT. The encoded protein is CASSFRTGGSGGEKLFF.

Worth noting for this clone: Different DNA sequences within this sample yield the same CDR3. The chain links TRBV19 to TRBJ1-3; 8 nucleotides line up with TRBD1. CDR1 is LNHDA and CDR2 is SQIVND in the germline V gene (reference sequence). The V gene end was trimmed by 4 bases and the J gene end by 2 bases; junction bases not matched to a gene: 1. The CDR3 consists of 14 residues. CDR3 sequence reads: CASSNRGTGNTIYF. CDR3 DNA: TGTGCCAGTAGTAACAGGGGGACTGGAAACACCATATATTTT.

The rearrangement joins TRBV7-8 to TRBJ1-1, with a weak D call TRBD1 (5 bases). The CDR3 extends over 16 amino acids. V was cut by 5 bases and J by 3 bases, with 19 bases left in between. Per germline, CDR1 SGHVS and CDR2 FQNEAQ. As DNA, the CDR3 is TGTGCCAGCAGCACCCGCCTCCGGGGCCGGGACACTGAAGCTTTCTTT. Translating it yields CASSTRLRGRDTEAFF.

J is TRBJ2-1 and V is TRBV7-3; D gene ambiguous. The germline V gene encodes CDR1 SGHTA and CDR2 FQGTGA. The CDR3 extends over 12 amino acids. V was clipped by 6 bases and J by 9 bases, with 12 bases between them. The CDR3 DNA reads TGTGCCAGCAGTAGGAAATCCGGTGAGCAGTTCTTC. Encoded protein: CASSRKSGEQFF.

The chain is built from TRBV4-2 and TRBJ1-1; the match to TRBD1 covers 8 bases. The CDR3 spans 15 residues. Germline CDR1 reads LGHNA; CDR2 reads YNFKEQ. With 4 bases clipped from V and 11 bases from J, the junction kept 15 bases outside the gene matches. The CDR3 sequence is CASSPTTGAMSSAFF. The CDR3 DNA sequence: TGTGCCAGCAGCCCCACGACAGGGGCTATGAGCTCGGCTTTCTTT.

The V and J genes are TRBV18 and TRBJ2-7, with D tentatively TRBD1 (6 bases). The CDR3 covers 14 residues. CDR1 is KGHSH, CDR2 LQKENI, per germline. Trimming shortened V by 6 bases and J by 6 bases, and 18 bases separated the two germline ends. The CDR3 sequence: CASSLGTTPPEQYF. The CDR3 DNA sequence: TGTGCCAGCTCCCTCGGGACAACTCCTCCCGAGCAGTACTTC.

J is TRBJ2-1 and V is TRBV7-3, with 10 bases aligning to TRBD2. Germline V CDR1 and CDR2: SGHTA, FQGTGA. The ends lost 1 base at V and 6 bases at J; junction bases unmatched: 9. The CDR3 spans 17 residues. The CDR3 DNA reads TGTGCCAGCAGCTTAAGGCTAGGGCTAGCGGGAGCCAATGAGCAGTTCTTC. Its protein product is CASSLRLGLAGANEQFF.

This clone has a single count. The V call is TRBV6-6, the J call TRBJ2-3; D gene unclear. Deletions cut 5 bases from V and 2 bases from J, with 8 bases between. Germline V gene lookup returns CDR1 MNHNY and CDR2 SVGAGI (reference sequence). The CDR3 contains 13 residues. The CDR3 DNA reads TGTGCCAGCAGTACGCACCTCACAGATACGCAGTATTTT. This translates into CASSTHLTDTQYF.

The rearrangement uses TRBV11-3 and TRBJ2-7, with TRBD2 identical over 11 bases. Unmatched junction bases numbered 5, after V lost 0 bases and J lost 4 bases. This CDR3 spans 16 amino acids. Germline CDR1 SGHNT, CDR2 YENEEA. The CDR3 DNA is TGTGCCAGCAGCTTAGACGGGACTAGCGGAGATTACGAGCAGTACTTC. Its translation is CASSLDGTSGDYEQYF.

The chain combines TRBV13 with TRBJ2-3; D not certain. CDR3 length: 14 residues. CDR1 and CDR2 from the germline V gene are PRHDT and FYEKMQ (reference sequence). V lost 4 bases and J lost 4, with 12 bases in between. The chain's CDR3 is CASSSSIGPDTQYF. The CDR3 nucleotides read TGTGCCAGCAGCTCCTCGATCGGACCAGATACGCAGTATTTT.

The chain has TRBV18 and TRBJ1-1; the match to TRBD1 covers 7 bases. V shed 5 bases and J 0 bases; nucleotides not matched to a gene: 6. The CDR3 totals 15 residues. The germline V gene has CDR1 KGHSH and CDR2 LQKENI. The CDR3 region is CASSSGTDMNTEAFF. CDR3 bases: TGTGCCAGCTCATCCGGGACAGACATGAACACTGAAGCTTTCTTT. Complete variable domain (other parts from reference TRBV18 and TRBJ1-1): NAGVMQNPRHLVRRRGQEARLRCSPMKGHSHVYWYRQLPEEGLKFMVYLQKENIIDESGMPKERFSAEFPKEGPSILRIQQVVRGDSAAYFCASSSGTDMNTEAFFGQGTRLTVV.

The chain uses TRBV5-1 and TRBJ1-1, with 7 nucleotides matching TRBD1. Germline V gene sequence: CDR1 SGHRS, CDR2 YFSETQ. The CDR3 has 15 residues. J was trimmed by 1 base and V by 4 bases; bases with no gene match: 7. The CDR3 here is CASSPRDRENTEAFF. As DNA, the CDR3 is TGCGCCAGCAGCCCGAGGGACAGAGAGAACACTGAAGCTTTCTTT.

This clone is a singleton in its sample. This rearrangement joins TRBV6-1 to TRBJ1-5; 7 bases are shared with TRBD1. This CDR3 is built from 15 residues. V shed 4 bases, J shed 4 bases, and the junction held 7 bases outside the gene matches. CDR1 and CDR2 from the germline V gene are MNHNS and SASEGT. The CDR3 nucleotides read TGTGCCAGCAGTGTTAGACAGGGTTTGAATCAGCCCCAGCATTTT. Translating gives CASSVRQGLNQPQHF.

The chain uses TRBV30 and TRBJ1-1, with no clear D. Germline V lookup: CDR1 GTSNPN, CDR2 SVGIG (reference sequence). The CDR3 contains 12 residues. The V and J ends lost 2 bases and 1 base respectively, with 5 bases between them. The CDR3 bases are TGTGCCTGGAGTCCAGCGAACACTGAAGCTTTCTTT. It encodes CAWSPANTEAFF.

The chain links TRBV18 to TRBJ1-5, with D possibly being TRBD1 (6 bases). This CDR3 is built from 15 residues. Deletions cut 3 bases from V and 5 bases from J, with 14 bases between. CDR1 and CDR2 from the germline V gene are KGHSH and LQKENI. CDR3 sequence reads: CASSPTGQRDQPQHF. The CDR3 DNA is TGTGCCAGCTCACCTACAGGACAGAGGGATCAGCCCCAGCATTTT.

The chain combines TRBV7-6 with TRBJ1-1; D gene uncertain. Germline values: CDR1 SGHVS, CDR2 FNYEAQ. This CDR3 contains 13 residues. Trimming removed 5 bases at V and 2 bases at J, with 9 bases between. Here the CDR3 reads CASSPQENTEAFF. As DNA, the CDR3 is TGTGCCAGCAGCCCCCAGGAAAACACTGAAGCTTTCTTT.

The chain recombines TRBV28 with TRBJ2-2; 7 bases map to TRBD1. The CDR3 runs to 15 residues. V lost 6 bases, J lost 6 bases, and 10 bases stayed unmatched. From germline, CDR1 is MDHEN and CDR2 SYDVKM. The CDR3 DNA reads as TGTGCCAGCAGGATAGGACAGGAGGAAGCCGGGGAGCTGTTTTTT. Translation gives CASRIGQEEAGELFF.

The chain has TRBV9 and TRBJ2-5; 8 nucleotides line up with TRBD2. The CDR3 length is 16 residues. Trimming cost V 4 bases and J 5 bases; bases outside gene matches: 13. CDR1 and CDR2 (germline): SGDLS, YYNGEE. The CDR3 here is CASSTRAGAGGETQYF. DNA of the CDR3: TGTGCCAGCAGCACCCGAGCGGGAGCGGGCGGGGAGACCCAGTACTTC.

This clone showed up just once. Other nucleotide sequences from this sample produce the same CDR3. V and J are TRBV18 and TRBJ2-7; TRBD1 matches at 9 bases. The V segment lost 0 bases and the J segment 5 bases; nucleotides outside the gene matches: 5. Germline-derived CDR1 and CDR2 are KGHSH and LQKENI. This CDR3 has 15 residues. The CDR3, as DNA: TGTGCCAGCTCACCACCGGGGACAGGGAAAGACGAGCAGTACTTC. Its translation: CASSPPGTGKDEQYF.

As regards this clone: A junction end diverges from the germline sequence, so it may reflect a read error. CDR3 sequence (DNA): TGCAGCGTTGAACGCAACTCTGGCTACACCTTC. It encodes CSVERNSGYTF. The chain couples TRBV29-1 to TRBJ1-2; D not resolved. The CDR3 loop spans 11 amino acids. Per the germline V gene, CDR1 is SQVTM and CDR2 is ANQGSEA.

With respect to this clone: Other nucleotide sequences from this sample produce the same CDR3. The chain recombines TRBV7-2 with TRBJ2-7, with unresolved D. CDR1 and CDR2 (germline): SGHTA, FQGNSA. Between the trimmed V and J ends, which lost 5 bases and 0 bases, there was a span of 2 bases. The CDR3 is 11 residues long. In DNA form, the CDR3 reads TGTGCCAGCAGCCCCTCCTACGAGCAGTACTTC. This sequence encodes CASSPSYEQYF.

The chain carries TRBV7-3 and TRBJ2-3; TRBD2 aligns across 10 bases. The germline CDR1 and CDR2 sequences are SGHTA and FQGTGA. The junction had 13 bases not matched to a gene; V was cut back by 6 bases and J by 4 bases. The CDR3 is 17 residues long. The CDR3 loop reads CASSTLIAGGSPDTQYF. CDR3 bases: TGTGCCAGCAGTACCCTCATAGCGGGAGGTTCTCCAGATACGCAGTATTTT. The full variable domain, with the rest looked up from reference TRBV7-3 and TRBJ2-3, is GAGVSQTPSNKVTEKGKYVELRCDPISGHTALYWYRQSLGQGPEFLIYFQGTGAADDSGLPNDRFFAVRPEGSVSTLKIQRTERGDSAVYLCASSTLIAGGSPDTQYFGPGTRLTVL.

V usage is TRBV5-8 and J usage is TRBJ1-1; D possibly corresponds to TRBD1 (5 bases). This CDR3 comprises 13 residues. Trimming removed 5 bases from V and 3 bases from J, with 11 bases in between. Germline V gene data show CDR1 as SGHTS and CDR2 as YDEGEE. CDR3 DNA: TGTGCCAGCAGAAGAGCAGGGTACACTGAAGCTTTCTTT. Translated: CASRRAGYTEAFF.